This entry is about one T cell receptor (beta chain). This sample is drawn from a study of blood T cell repertoires in COVID-19. In the study overall: PBMCs, B-cell-depleted T cells, or T cells provided the cDNA or gDNA that made up the material.

CDR3 length: 14 amino acids. V lost 10 bases, J lost 5 bases, and 10 bases stayed unmatched. CDR1 is MNHEY and CDR2 is SVGAGI in the germline V gene. The assay was immunoSEQ multiplex PCR, and TCRdb's table has in-frame clones only and misses some. The table lists approximately 460,000 clones, roughly 87% of them singletons. The chain employs TRBV6-5 and TRBJ2-7; 11 bases are a match to TRBD1. The clonotype comes from a man between 18 and 35 years old with COVID-19, enrolled during active disease. Sequencing was performed on peripheral blood. The CDR3 here is CATESRDRGDEQYF. The CDR3 DNA reads TGTGCCACCGAGAGCCGGGACAGGGGGGACGAGCAGTACTTC.